The 15 T cell receptor beta chains below come from one sample, sequenced in a study of beta chain features in type 1 diabetes. cDNA synthesis used the whole RNA isolate, giving expressed TCRB sequences. Using immunoSEQ multiplex PCR, the repertoire was profiled, and TCRdb retains in-frame clones only, with some absent. The table records about 400,000 clones, over 10% of them present only once. What was sequenced was naive CD4+ T cells from blood. The receptors were sampled from a man aged 18 to 35 in good health.

The V and J genes are TRBV29-1 and TRBJ1-2; D might be TRBD1 (6 bases). Germline V gene data show CDR1 as SQVTM and CDR2 as ANQGSEA. This CDR3 has 14 residues. V gave up 0 bases and J gave up 4 bases, with 12 bases separating them. CDR3 bases: TGCAGCGTTGAAGATCACGCAGGGGTCTATGGCTACACCTTC. Translating gives CSVEDHAGVYGYTF.

This clone was observed a handful of times. This sequence joins TRBV7-3 and TRBJ2-1, with 16 bases lining up with TRBD2. There are 18 residues in the CDR3. J was trimmed by 5 bases and V by 5 bases; bases with no gene match: 9. From germline, CDR1 is SGHTA and CDR2 FQGTGA. The CDR3 spells CASSQPGLAGGRDNEQFF. CDR3 DNA sequence: TGTGCCAGCAGCCAACCGGGACTAGCGGGGGGGCGGGACAATGAGCAGTTCTTC.

The CDR3 reads CASSRDRATSSEAFF. Written as DNA, the CDR3 is TGTGCCAGCAGCAGAGACAGGGCAACCTCTTCTGAAGCTTTCTTT. The V and J genes are TRBV7-2 and TRBJ1-1, with 7 bases aligning to TRBD1. The V gene end was trimmed by 5 bases and the J gene end by 6 bases; junction bases not matched to a gene: 12. Germline V lookup: CDR1 SGHTA, CDR2 FQGNSA. This CDR3 has 15 amino acids. Full variable domain (remainder filled in from reference TRBV7-2 and TRBJ1-1): GAGVSQSPSNKVTEKGKDVELRCDPISGHTALYWYRQSLGQGLEFLIYFQGNSAPDKSGLPSDRFSAERTGGSVSTLTIQRTQQEDSAVYLCASSRDRATSSEAFFGQGTRLTVV.

This clone was counted only a few times. The chain links TRBV7-9 to TRBJ2-7; 7 positions agree with TRBD1. V lost 5 bases, J lost 2 bases, and 3 bases stayed unmatched. From germline, CDR1 is SEHNR and CDR2 FQNEAQ (reference sequence). The CDR3 is made up of 13 amino acids. The CDR3 loop is CASSMGQPYEQYF. In nucleotides, the CDR3 is TGTGCCAGCAGCATGGGACAGCCCTACGAGCAGTACTTC. Complete variable domain (other parts from reference TRBV7-9 and TRBJ2-7): DTGVSQNPRHKITKRGQNVTFRCDPISEHNRLYWYRQTLGQGPEFLTYFQNEAQLEKSRLLSDRFSAERPKGSFSTLEIQRTEQGDSAMYLCASSMGQPYEQYFGPGTRLTVT.

This chain connects TRBV7-2 to TRBJ1-1; 8 positions agree with TRBD1. The CDR3 spans 14 residues. Germline trimming cut 5 bases from V and 0 bases from J; bases unmatched to any gene: 2. The germline V gene encodes CDR1 SGHTA and CDR2 FQGNSA. The CDR3 DNA sequence: TGTGCCAGCAGCCGGGACAGGATGAACACTGAAGCTTTCTTT. Protein product: CASSRDRMNTEAFF.

The gene calls are TRBV19 and TRBJ2-1; perhaps TRBD2 as D (7 bases). The germline V gene encodes CDR1 LNHDA and CDR2 SQIVND (reference sequence). The CDR3 spans 15 residues. The ends were cut back, 0 bases at V and 3 bases at J, with 9 bases in the middle. DNA of the CDR3: TGTGCCAGTAGTATAGACGGGGGGCTCTACAATGAGCAGTTCTTC. This translates into CASSIDGGLYNEQFF.

The chain is built from TRBV9 and TRBJ2-2; D is uncertain. The CDR3 is made up of 12 amino acids. The germline V gene has CDR1 SGDLS and CDR2 YYNGEE. V was shortened by 1 base and J by 6 bases, with 4 bases between the two germline ends. The DNA for the CDR3 is TGTGCCAGCAGCGTAAGCGCCGGGGAGCTGTTTTTT. It translates to CASSVSAGELFF.

This chain links TRBV10-3 with TRBJ2-7, with D maybe TRBD2 (6 bases). V was clipped by 6 bases and J by 3 bases, with 18 bases between them. This CDR3 spans 15 amino acids. Germline-derived CDR1 and CDR2 are ENHRY and SYGVKD. CDR3 amino acids: CAISTGTRRNYEQYF. The CDR3 DNA reads TGTGCCATCAGCACCGGGACTCGACGCAACTACGAGCAGTACTTC.

The V gene is TRBV7-2, the J gene TRBJ2-1; the match to TRBD1 covers 11 bases. Looked up from germline, CDR1 is SGHTA and CDR2 is FQGNSA. The V segment lost 6 bases and the J segment 7 bases; nucleotides outside the gene matches: 8. The CDR3 spans 15 residues. In nucleotides, the CDR3 is TGTGCCAGCAGGAGACCGGGACAGGGGGTAAATGAGCAGTTCTTC. Protein sequence: CASRRPGQGVNEQFF.

The chain has TRBV7-9 and TRBJ2-1; 7 bases align to TRBD2. Per germline, CDR1 SEHNR and CDR2 FQNEAQ (reference sequence). Trimming cost V 2 bases and J 8 bases; bases outside gene matches: 6. The CDR3 extends over 14 amino acids. The CDR3 spells CASSLMSGTDEQFF. The CDR3 coding sequence is TGTGCCAGCAGCTTAATGAGCGGGACGGATGAGCAGTTCTTC.

The V gene is TRBV4-1, the J gene TRBJ2-3; D gene ambiguous. Germline-derived CDR1 and CDR2 are MGHRA and YSYEKL. The CDR3 spans 14 residues. Trimming removed 0 bases from V and 2 bases from J, with 6 bases in between. The CDR3 region is CASSQDDNTDTQYF. For the CDR3, the DNA is TGCGCCAGCAGCCAAGACGACAACACAGATACGCAGTATTTT.

The V call is TRBV30, the J call TRBJ2-2, with TRBD2 matching 11 bases. J was trimmed by 3 bases and V by 4 bases; bases with no gene match: 1. Germline values: CDR1 GTSNPN, CDR2 SVGIG (reference sequence). The CDR3 contains 14 residues. CDR3 nucleotides: TGTGCCTGGATGGGACTAGCGGACACCGGGGAGCTGTTTTTT. Translating it yields CAWMGLADTGELFF. The full variable domain, rest sourced from reference TRBV30 and TRBJ2-2, is SQTIHQWPATLVQPVGSPLSLECTVEGTSNPNLYWYRQAAGRGLQLLFYSVGIGQISSEVPQNLSASRPQDRQFILSSKKLLLSDSGFYLCAWMGLADTGELFFGEGSRLTVL.

This clone came up a few times. The chain joins TRBV5-1 to TRBJ2-5, with D unclear. V was shortened by 7 bases and J by 3 bases, with 13 bases between the two germline ends. Germline values: CDR1 SGHRS, CDR2 YFSETQ. CDR3 size: 13 residues. This chain's CDR3 is CASSPLAEETQYF. The DNA of the CDR3 is TGCGCCAGCTCCCCCTTGGCGGAAGAGACCCAGTACTTC.

The chain joins TRBV7-2 to TRBJ2-1, with 13 nucleotides matching TRBD2. This CDR3 is 16 amino acids long. With V trimmed by 5 bases and J by 7 bases, 8 bases remained unmatched. Germline-derived CDR1 and CDR2 are SGHTA and FQGNSA. The CDR3 bases are TGTGCCAGCAGCGAACTACTAGCGGGGGGGCGAAATGAGCAGTTCTTC. This codes for CASSELLAGGRNEQFF. The full variable domain, its missing parts supplied by reference TRBV7-2 and TRBJ2-1, is GAGVSQSPSNKVTEKGKDVELRCDPISGHTALYWYRQSLGQGLEFLIYFQGNSAPDKSGLPSDRFSAERTGGSVSTLTIQRTQQEDSAVYLCASSELLAGGRNEQFFGPGTRLTVL.

In this sample, this clone turned up a few times. This chain links TRBV19 with TRBJ1-2, with D unclear. The V and J ends lost 6 bases and 4 bases respectively, with 12 bases between them. The germline V gene has CDR1 LNHDA and CDR2 SQIVND (reference sequence). The CDR3 loop spans 13 amino acids. Here the CDR3 DNA reads TGTGCCAGTAGGGCAGGCCCCTTCTATGGCTACACCTTC. Amino acids: CASRAGPFYGYTF.